This T cell receptor beta chain was obtained from a study of blood T cells in healthy people across ages. Whole-study results and caveats: Aged donors had fewer naive CD4+ cells and lower diversity than long-lived donors.

The CDR3 loop spans 12 amino acids. Between the trimmed V and J ends, which lost 6 bases and 5 bases, there was a span of 11 bases. Next came a second PCR, run for roughly 6 to 11 cycles, which used a sample-barcoded 5' primer along with a J-beta primer mix. A tag from a template-switch adaptor with 12 random nucleotides marked each cDNA molecule. TCRdb reanalysed the 5' RACE reads using MiXCR and keeps one entry per CDR3 protein. The sample consists of 600,000 to 850,000 distinct CDR3 sequences, around 46% of them appearing once. Concerning this clonotype: The antigen remains undetermined.

V gene TRBV12-3 or TRBV12-4 combines with J gene TRBJ2-7; TRBD1 might be the D (5 bases). The TCR originated in a woman aged 60-75 years in good health. Sequencing used blood. CDR3 nucleotide sequence: TGTGCCAGCAGGGCAGGGCAACACGAGCAGTACTTC. It codes for CASRAGQHEQYF.